This T cell receptor beta chain was obtained from a study of blood T cell repertoires in COVID-19. Across the study: COVID-19 samples, acute and convalescent, were from the United States, Italy and Spain. T cells, B-cell-depleted T cells, or PBMCs provided the cDNA or gDNA that served as material.

In the authors' workflow: Amplification of reference gene primers was used by the study to estimate nucleated cell counts. Method: immunoSEQ multiplex PCR; TCRdb's copy keeps in-frame clones and lacks some. For V, J and clone size, that table is used; D and trimming come from the DNA. The table records roughly 200,000 clones, roughly 86% of them present only once. The specimen was peripheral blood. The clonotype was recovered from a man aged 35-49 years with active or convalescent COVID-19.

CDR3 in amino acids: CASSTPPGQGSNEQFF. The CDR3 DNA reads as TGTGCCAGCAGCACGCCCCCGGGACAGGGATCCAATGAGCAGTTCTTC. This chain links TRBV21-1 with TRBJ2-1; TRBD1 reflects the table's D call only, with no check against the DNA. TRBV21-1 is a recognized pseudogene. The CDR3 extends over 16 amino acids.